This TCR beta chain comes out of a study of PD-1 blockade in classical Hodgkin lymphoma. Study as a whole: Patients had nivolumab dosed at 3 mg/kg, delivered intravenously every 2 weeks.

Produced via immunoSEQ multiplex PCR; TCRdb's table is partial and in-frame only. Seen here are some 100,000 clones, roughly 90% observed once, and the top ten hold 2.8%. Study findings and constraints: Newly diagnosed patients had baseline TCR diversity that was reportedly lower than that of healthy donors. Those achieving complete response showed baseline diversity like newly diagnosed patients.

This clone was counted once. What it recognizes is unknown. CDR1 is SGHTA, CDR2 FQGNSA, per germline. The CDR3 runs 11 residues. Trimming removed 6 bases from V and 9 bases from J, with 11 bases in between. No patient escaped relapse after autologous stem cell transplantation, and brentuximab vedotin exposure varied. The genes are TRBV7-2 and TRBJ2-5; D is undetermined. The TCR was taken from a human donor with classical Hodgkin lymphoma. Source: peripheral blood mononuclear cells (PBMCs), taken at baseline. CDR3 amino acids: CASSSVPAQYF. In DNA form, the CDR3 reads TGTGCCAGCAGTTCTGTCCCGGCCCAGTACTTC.